Listed below are T cell receptor beta chains from one sample, sequenced in a study of T cell repertoires in cytomegalovirus infection. TCRdb itself ran the reads through MiXCR, one entry per CDR3 protein. The sample lists some 920,000 distinct CDR3 sequences, about 33% seen once, with over 10% in the top ten. No antigen is known for these receptors. The sample consisted of cultured CD8+ T cells from PBMCs, taken from culture after CMV antigen stimulation. These receptors were obtained from a human donor in good health (CMV status not recorded). Some clones in this sample may be carry-over from other donors' samples. Both conserved end residues are part of each CDR3. A clone size is listed for some rows: how often the clone was seen (once, few, many), or a class if it is expanded.

TRBJ2-5	TRBV7-8	few	CASSSLAGPQETQYF
TRBJ1-5	TRBV6-1	few	CASSEAGTGGQPQHF
TRBJ2-3	TRBV12-3/TRBV12-4	NA	CASTRDTDTQYF
TRBJ2-5	TRBV7-9	NA	CASSPYGQGEETQYF
TRBJ1-2	TRBV27	few	CASYRRVYGYTF
TRBJ2-7	TRBV29-1	NA	CSVEEQGTYEQYF
TRBJ2-5	TRBV25-1	NA	CASSNTRDYFGETQYF
TRBJ2-1	TRBV12-3/TRBV12-4	NA	CASSLEVRDTHYNEQFF
TRBJ1-6	TRBV12-3/TRBV12-4	NA	CASSLRDGENSPLHF
TRBJ2-6	TRBV7-6	many	CASSAIRDPFSGANVLTF